The 15 T cell receptor beta chains in this list originate from one sample, sequenced in a study of CD8 T cells in ankylosing spondylitis. No antigen has been assigned to these receptors. Broader study findings: A motif of several highly homologous TCR beta variants was seen as apparently characteristic of ankylosing spondylitis blood.

Using its own MiXCR run on the 5' RACE reads, TCRdb lists one record per CDR3 protein. The sample lists around 440,000 distinct CDR3 sequences, 15% to 20% occurring once. The sequencing sample was made of blood, either unsorted or a sorted T cell fraction (not recorded which). These receptors were obtained from a male donor with ankylosing spondylitis.

This clonotype was seen at least ten times. The V and J genes are TRBV12-3 or TRBV12-4 and TRBJ1-2; D is possibly TRBD1 (5 bases). The CDR3 consists of 16 residues. V shed 3 bases and J shed 6 bases, with 20 bases lying between them. In nucleotides, the CDR3 is TGTGCCAGCAGTTTTGGACGGACACCCCCGCGCCATGGCTACACCTTC. It encodes CASSFGRTPPRHGYTF.

The chain carries TRBV7-2 and TRBJ2-7; D might be TRBD2 (6 bases). The V gene's germline CDR1 is SGHTA and CDR2 FQGNSA. The V end was cut by 2 bases, the J end by 7 bases, with 21 bases between. The CDR3 sequence is 16 residues long. Here the CDR3 DNA reads TGTGCCAGCAGCTTACGGATTGCGGGGCAGGGTGGAGAGCAGTACTTC. The encoded protein is CASSLRIAGQGGEQYF.

The chain carries TRBV5-1 and TRBJ2-5, with 7 bases lining up with TRBD2. In germline, CDR1 is SGHRS, CDR2 YFSETQ. The junction had 4 bases not matched to a gene; V was cut back by 0 bases and J by 2 bases. The CDR3 contains 15 residues. The CDR3 loop is CASSLVPSGQETQYF. The DNA of the CDR3 is TGCGCCAGCAGCTTGGTGCCTAGCGGACAAGAGACCCAGTACTTC.

The V gene is TRBV11-2, the J gene TRBJ2-2, with D uncertain. The CDR3 runs 12 residues. Germline V lookup: CDR1 SGHAT, CDR2 FQNNGV. Trimming removed 10 bases at V and 3 bases at J, with 9 bases between. CDR3 residues: CANTYHTGELFF. The CDR3 coding sequence is TGTGCCAACACTTACCACACCGGGGAGCTGTTTTTT.

This clonotype appeared a few times. The J gene is TRBJ1-1, the V gene TRBV5-1; the match to TRBD1 covers 8 bases. The CDR3 has 16 residues. V lost 4 bases and J lost 5; bases outside the gene matches: 13. Germline-derived CDR1 and CDR2 are SGHRS and YFSETQ. The CDR3 DNA reads TGCGCCAGCAGCCCGCGCGTTGACAGGGGAAGGACTGAAGCTTTCTTT. Protein: CASSPRVDRGRTEAFF.

The V and J genes are TRBV6-1 and TRBJ1-1, with D maybe TRBD1 (5 bases). CDR3 length equals 15 residues. Germline assignment: CDR1 MNHNS and CDR2 SASEGT. V lost 6 bases and J 4 bases, leaving 18 bases between the germline ends. CDR3 in amino acids: CASRLSGGDFTEAFF. CDR3 in DNA: TGTGCCAGCAGACTTTCCGGAGGGGACTTCACTGAAGCTTTCTTT.

The gene calls are TRBV6-5 and TRBJ1-1, with unresolved D. The CDR3 loop spans 17 amino acids. Per the germline V gene, CDR1 is MNHEY and CDR2 is SVGAGI. Trimming cost V 2 bases and J 2 bases, with 18 bases left between them. The CDR3 spells CASSYGSGADLNTEAFF. The CDR3 DNA reads TGTGCCAGCAGTTACGGGTCTGGTGCAGATTTAAACACTGAAGCTTTCTTT.

The rearrangement uses TRBV5-6 and TRBJ1-2; 8 nucleotides match TRBD1. Per germline, CDR1 SGHDT and CDR2 YYEEEE. The CDR3 consists of 14 residues. V shed 6 bases and J 7 bases; nucleotides not matched to a gene: 11. This CDR3 reads CASKARGRMGGYTF. For the CDR3, the DNA is TGTGCCAGCAAGGCCAGGGGGCGGATGGGTGGCTACACCTTC.

J is TRBJ2-1 and V is TRBV7-3; 7 bases map to TRBD2. The CDR3 runs to 15 residues. V shed 2 bases and J 5 bases; nucleotides not matched to a gene: 6. The V gene's germline CDR1 is SGHTA and CDR2 FQGTGA. This CDR3 reads CASSLEPAGHNEQFF. CDR3 DNA: TGTGCCAGCAGCTTAGAGCCAGCGGGGCACAATGAGCAGTTCTTC.

The table lists this clonotype with many counts. J is TRBJ1-3 and V is TRBV29-1, with TRBD1 identical over 8 bases. The CDR3 has 13 residues. Germline CDR1 and CDR2: SQVTM and ANQGSEA. With V trimmed by 7 bases and J by 3 bases, 5 bases remained unmatched. CDR3 region: CSGTGGDGNTIYF. CDR3 coding DNA: TGCAGCGGCACAGGGGGAGATGGAAACACCATATATTTT. The full variable domain, completed using reference TRBV29-1 and TRBJ1-3, is SAVISQKPSRDICQRGTSLTIQCQVDSQVTMMFWYRQQPGQSLTLIATANQGSEATYESGFVIDKFPISRPNLTFSTLTVSNMSPEDSSIYLCSGTGGDGNTIYFGEGSWLTVV.

V and J are TRBV5-1 and TRBJ2-5, with 8 bases lining up with TRBD1. Germline values: CDR1 SGHRS, CDR2 YFSETQ. This CDR3 spans 13 amino acids. Unmatched junction bases numbered 2, after V lost 1 base and J lost 6 bases. This CDR3 is CASSLTGGQTQYF. CDR3 DNA: TGCGCCAGCAGCTTGACAGGGGGTCAGACCCAGTACTTC. The full variable domain, rest sourced from reference TRBV5-1 and TRBJ2-5, is KAGVTQTPRYLIKTRGQQVTLSCSPISGHRSVSWYQQTPGQGLQFLFEYFSETQRNKGNFPGRFSGRQFSNSRSEMNVSTLELGDSALYLCASSLTGGQTQYFGPGTRLLVL.

This clonotype has a handful of counts. This rearrangement joins TRBV11-2 to TRBJ2-4; 10 nucleotides line up with TRBD2. The CDR3 covers 18 residues. Trimming took 5 bases from V and 0 from J; bases not matched to a gene: 10. CDR1 SGHAT and CDR2 FQNNGV come from the germline V gene. This chain's CDR3 is CASSPQAGGLLAKNIQYF. CDR3 nucleotide sequence: TGTGCCAGCAGCCCCCAAGCGGGAGGGCTACTAGCCAAAAACATTCAGTACTTC.

This clonotype was counted a few times. The chain links TRBV7-2 to TRBJ2-2; D unclear. Germline-derived CDR1 and CDR2 are SGHTA and FQGNSA. V dropped 3 bases and J dropped 5 bases, with 19 bases sitting between them. The CDR3 sequence is 17 residues long. This chain's CDR3 is CASSFSLRQTLTGELFF. CDR3 nucleotide sequence: TGTGCCAGCAGCTTTAGTCTGCGTCAGACTTTGACCGGGGAGCTGTTTTTT.

In its sample, this clonotype was seen a few times. CDR3 residues: CSVCRAEETQYF. The CDR3 DNA is TGCAGCGTCTGCCGGGCAGAAGAGACCCAGTACTTC. This chain connects TRBV29-1 to TRBJ2-5; D call uncertain. The CDR3 contains 12 residues. With 6 bases removed from V and 3 bases from J, the gap between germline ends came to 11 bases. Germline V gene data show CDR1 as SQVTM and CDR2 as ANQGSEA.

This clonotype has a handful of counts. This rearrangement joins TRBV12-3 or TRBV12-4 to TRBJ2-2; possibly TRBD2 for D (5 bases). There are 13 residues in the CDR3. V shed 6 bases and J shed 7 bases, with 12 bases lying between them. The CDR3 loop reads CASRGEELGELFF. DNA for the CDR3: TGTGCCAGCAGGGGAGAGGAACTCGGGGAGCTGTTTTTT.